This TCR beta chain stems from a study of blood T cell repertoires in COVID-19. Study in general: Specimens from acute and convalescent COVID-19 originated in the United States, Italy and Spain.

Repertoires were generated with immunoSEQ multiplex PCR, while TCRdb's copy carries only in-frame clones and drops some. The profile shows hundreds of thousands of clones, approximately 86% of them singletons. Trimming took off 1 base at V and 1 base at J, with 11 bases between the two ends. CDR1 and CDR2 from the germline V gene are MNHEY and SMNVEV (reference sequence). CDR3 length: 15 residues. Sequenced input: peripheral blood. The V call is TRBV27, the J call TRBJ2-7; D is perhaps TRBD1 (5 bases). The sequence was obtained from a woman aged 25 to 39 who had recovered from COVID-19. For the CDR3, the DNA is TGTGCCAGCAGTTTATTCTCTACAGGATCCTACGAGCAGTACTTC. Its protein product is CASSLFSTGSYEQYF.